This TCR beta chain was found in a study of Ad26.COV2.S vaccination and SARS-CoV-2 variants. Study at large: Donor got 5x10^10 or 1x10^11 viral particles of Ad26.COV2.S.

This CDR3 spans 15 amino acids. Per the germline V gene, CDR1 is KGHSH and CDR2 is LQKENI. V shed 2 bases and J shed 0 bases, with 10 bases lying between them. Sequencing was performed with immunoSEQ multiplex PCR; in TCRdb, only in-frame clones are kept and a portion is missing. The sample yields about 350,000 clones, roughly 90% seen once. Treatment reported: about 20 received Ad26.COV2.S at low or high dose, single or two shots; about 5 received placebo; per-sample allocation not given. Vaccine and placebo recipients were sampled on day 63 after the first injection. As regards this clone: The sample carries other DNA sequences with the same CDR3.

This specimen consisted of peripheral blood, obtained in a trial of Ad26.COV2.S vaccine versus placebo. V gene TRBV18 combines with J gene TRBJ1-1; D is unclear. This TCR was recovered from a person aged 18-65 years who received the Ad26.COV2.S COVID-19 vaccine or a placebo. The CDR3 sequence: CASSPVEGMNTEAFF. CDR3 coding DNA: TGTGCCAGCTCACCAGTTGAGGGAATGAACACTGAAGCTTTCTTT.